These T cell receptor beta chains were read from a single sample in a study of blood T cell repertoires in COVID-19. The method was immunoSEQ multiplex PCR; TCRdb's version includes in-frame clones alone and lacks a portion of them. The sample lists tens of thousands of clones, under 80% occurring once. The sequenced sample was peripheral blood. Source of these receptors: a human donor in a cohort sampled during active COVID-19. Both conserved end residues are trimmed from each CDR3.

TRBV14	15	ASSRFPGLGAYNEQF
TRBV6-5	11	ASSFGTGAEQY
TRBV4-2	12	ASSQETSTETQY
TRBV29-1	11	SVRDRGQETQY
TRBV6-5	13	ASSYGTGSTSGYT
TRBV11-3	11	ASSSNGGETQY
TRBV19	10	ASSVLYYGYT
TRBV9	15	ASSPTGGWETNEKLF
TRBV6-5	13	ASGLRGFTLYGYT
TRBV28	14	ASILSTGGSTGELF
TRBV28	12	ASSFLDKNYGYT
TRBV25-1	13	ASSVRRRGNEKLF
TRBV30	14	AWMGAADTVHYGYT
TRBV4-3	14	ASSQDQGTGYNEQF
TRBV29-1	12	SVEDDDRADGYT
TRBV4-1	14	ASSQDLTGGNEKLF